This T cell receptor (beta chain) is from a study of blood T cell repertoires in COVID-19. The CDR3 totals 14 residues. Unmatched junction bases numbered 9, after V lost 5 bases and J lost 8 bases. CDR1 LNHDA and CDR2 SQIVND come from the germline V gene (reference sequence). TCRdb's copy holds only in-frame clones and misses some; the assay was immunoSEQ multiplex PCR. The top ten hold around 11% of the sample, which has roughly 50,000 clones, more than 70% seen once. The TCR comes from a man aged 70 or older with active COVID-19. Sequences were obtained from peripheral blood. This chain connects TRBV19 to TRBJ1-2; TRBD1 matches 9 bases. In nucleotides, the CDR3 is TGTGCCAGTAGTCCCCGGGACAGGGAGGGAGGCTACACCTTC. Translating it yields CASSPRDREGGYTF.